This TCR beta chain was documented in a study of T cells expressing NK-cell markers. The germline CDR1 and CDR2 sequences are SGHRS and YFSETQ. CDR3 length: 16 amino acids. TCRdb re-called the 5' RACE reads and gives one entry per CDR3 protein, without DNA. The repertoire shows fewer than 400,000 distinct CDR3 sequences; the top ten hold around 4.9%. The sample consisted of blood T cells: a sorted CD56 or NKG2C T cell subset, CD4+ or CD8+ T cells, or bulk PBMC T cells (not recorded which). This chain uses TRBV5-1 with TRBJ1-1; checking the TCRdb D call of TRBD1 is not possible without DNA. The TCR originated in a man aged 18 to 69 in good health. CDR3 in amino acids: CASSLTHRGRVAEAFF.